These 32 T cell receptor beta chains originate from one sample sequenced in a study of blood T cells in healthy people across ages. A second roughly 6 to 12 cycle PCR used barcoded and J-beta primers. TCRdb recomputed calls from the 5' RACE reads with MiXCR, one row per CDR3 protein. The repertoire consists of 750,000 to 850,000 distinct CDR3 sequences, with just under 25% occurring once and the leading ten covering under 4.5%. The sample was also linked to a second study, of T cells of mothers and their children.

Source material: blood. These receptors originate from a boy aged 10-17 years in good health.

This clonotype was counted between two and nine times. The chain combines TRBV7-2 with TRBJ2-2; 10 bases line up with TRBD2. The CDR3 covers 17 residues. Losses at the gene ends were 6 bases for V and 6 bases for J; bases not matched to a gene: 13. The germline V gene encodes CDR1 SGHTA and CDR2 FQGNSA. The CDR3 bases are TGTGCCAGCAGACCCCCTCGGGTAGCGGGGGGCTCCGGGGAGCTGTTTTTT. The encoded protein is CASRPPRVAGGSGELFF. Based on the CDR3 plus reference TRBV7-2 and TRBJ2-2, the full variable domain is GAGVSQSPSNKVTEKGKDVELRCDPISGHTALYWYRQSLGQGLEFLIYFQGNSAPDKSGLPSDRFSAERTGGSVSTLTIQRTQQEDSAVYLCASRPPRVAGGSGELFFGEGSRLTVL.

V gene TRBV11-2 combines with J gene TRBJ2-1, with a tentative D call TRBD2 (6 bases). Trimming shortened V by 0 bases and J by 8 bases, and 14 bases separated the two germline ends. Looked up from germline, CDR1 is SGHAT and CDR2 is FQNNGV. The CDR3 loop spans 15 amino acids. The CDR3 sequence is CASSLDHGGGYEQFF. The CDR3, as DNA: TGTGCCAGCAGCTTAGATCACGGGGGTGGCTATGAGCAGTTCTTC.

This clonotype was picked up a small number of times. This chain's CDR3 is CASSSTGGPLDYGYTF. DNA of the CDR3: TGCGCCAGCAGCTCGACAGGGGGCCCTTTAGACTATGGCTACACCTTC. The V call is TRBV5-1, the J call TRBJ1-2, with 10 bases that match TRBD1. Germline loops: CDR1 SGHRS, CDR2 YFSETQ. V shed 3 bases, J shed 3 bases, and the junction held 8 bases outside the gene matches. The CDR3 sequence is 16 residues long.

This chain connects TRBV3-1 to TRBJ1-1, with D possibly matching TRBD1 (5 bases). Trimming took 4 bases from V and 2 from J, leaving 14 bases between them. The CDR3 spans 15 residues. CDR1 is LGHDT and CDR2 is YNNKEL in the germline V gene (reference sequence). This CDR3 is CASSRVGGGNTEAFF. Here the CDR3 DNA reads TGTGCCAGCAGCCGAGTAGGCGGGGGAAACACTGAAGCTTTCTTT.

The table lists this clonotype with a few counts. DNA of the CDR3: TGCAGCGTTGAAAGGGCCCCAGATACGCAGTATTTT. This translates into CSVERAPDTQYF. The chain carries TRBV29-1 and TRBJ2-3; D is undetermined. Between the trimmed V and J ends, which lost 2 bases and 4 bases, there was a span of 7 bases. From germline, CDR1 is SQVTM and CDR2 ANQGSEA. The CDR3 totals 12 residues.

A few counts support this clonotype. The CDR3, as DNA: TGTGCCAGCAGGACCGGGACAGGTCCTCGTAGCTCCTACAATGAGCAGTTCTTC. This codes for CASRTGTGPRSSYNEQFF. The chain joins TRBV6-2 or TRBV6-3 to TRBJ2-1; TRBD1 matches 8 bases. CDR3 length equals 18 residues. Germline CDR1 is MNHEY and CDR2 is SVGEGT. V trimming: 6 bases; J trimming: 0 bases; junction bases outside the gene matches: 13.

The CDR3 sequence is CASSLRGKAKNIQYF. CDR3 nucleotides: TGTGCCAGCAGTTTGAGAGGGAAAGCCAAAAACATTCAGTACTTC. The rearrangement links TRBV28 to TRBJ2-4, with D perhaps matching TRBD2 (5 bases). CDR1 is MDHEN, CDR2 SYDVKM, per germline. The V and J ends lost 3 bases and 0 bases respectively, with 9 bases between them. This CDR3 contains 15 residues.

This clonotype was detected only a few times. The CDR3 protein is CASSAGQIYEQYF. CDR3 in DNA: TGTGCCAGCAGTGCCGGACAGATCTACGAGCAGTACTTC. The V and J genes are TRBV12-3 or TRBV12-4 and TRBJ2-7, with D perhaps TRBD1 (6 bases). Trimming shortened V by 5 bases and J by 3 bases, and 11 bases separated the two germline ends. CDR3 size: 13 residues.

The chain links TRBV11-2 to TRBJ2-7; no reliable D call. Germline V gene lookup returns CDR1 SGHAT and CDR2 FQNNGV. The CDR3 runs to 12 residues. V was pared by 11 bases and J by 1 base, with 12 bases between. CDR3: CASGRISYEQYF. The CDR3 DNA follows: TGTGCCTCTGGTCGGATTTCCTACGAGCAGTACTTC.

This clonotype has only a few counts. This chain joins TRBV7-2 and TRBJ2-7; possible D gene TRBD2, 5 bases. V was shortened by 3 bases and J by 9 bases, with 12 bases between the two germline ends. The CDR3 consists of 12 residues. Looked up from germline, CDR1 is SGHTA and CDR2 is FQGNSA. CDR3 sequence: CASSLTTTGQYF. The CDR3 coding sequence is TGTGCCAGCAGCTTGACTACTACTGGGCAGTACTTC.

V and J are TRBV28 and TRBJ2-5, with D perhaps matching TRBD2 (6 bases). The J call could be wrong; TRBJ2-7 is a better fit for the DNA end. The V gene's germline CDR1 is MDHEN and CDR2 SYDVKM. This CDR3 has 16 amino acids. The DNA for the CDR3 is TGTGCCAGCAGTTCCCCCGGGCAGCGGGTCCCCTACGAGCAGTACTTC. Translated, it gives CASSSPGQRVPYEQYF.

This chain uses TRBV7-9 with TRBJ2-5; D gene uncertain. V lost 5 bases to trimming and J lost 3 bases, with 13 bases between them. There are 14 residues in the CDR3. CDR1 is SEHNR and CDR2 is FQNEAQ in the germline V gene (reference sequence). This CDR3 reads CASSPVNREETQYF. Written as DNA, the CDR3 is TGTGCCAGCAGCCCAGTGAACAGAGAAGAGACCCAGTACTTC.

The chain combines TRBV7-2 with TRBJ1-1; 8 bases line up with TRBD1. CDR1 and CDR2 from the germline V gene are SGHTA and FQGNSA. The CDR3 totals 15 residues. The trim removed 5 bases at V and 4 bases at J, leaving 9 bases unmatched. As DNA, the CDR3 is TGTGCCAGCAGCCGAAGGACAGGGCAGGGCACTGAAGCTTTCTTT. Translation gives CASSRRTGQGTEAFF.

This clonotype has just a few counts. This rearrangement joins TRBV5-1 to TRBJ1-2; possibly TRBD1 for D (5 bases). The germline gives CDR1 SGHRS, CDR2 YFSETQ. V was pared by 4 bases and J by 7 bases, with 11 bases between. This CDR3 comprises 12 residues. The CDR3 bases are TGCGCCAGCAGCCCCGGGACCACTGGCTACACCTTC. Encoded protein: CASSPGTTGYTF.

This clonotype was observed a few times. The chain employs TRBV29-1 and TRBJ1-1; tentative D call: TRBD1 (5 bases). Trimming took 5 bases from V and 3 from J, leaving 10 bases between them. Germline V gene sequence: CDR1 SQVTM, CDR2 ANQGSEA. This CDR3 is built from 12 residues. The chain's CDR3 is CSVQAGYTEAFF. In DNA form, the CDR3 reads TGCAGCGTTCAAGCAGGGTACACTGAAGCTTTCTTT.

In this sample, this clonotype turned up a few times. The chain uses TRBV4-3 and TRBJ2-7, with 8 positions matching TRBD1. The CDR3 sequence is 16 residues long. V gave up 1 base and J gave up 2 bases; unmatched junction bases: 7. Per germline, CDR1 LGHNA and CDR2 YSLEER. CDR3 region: CASSQGGQERAYEQYF. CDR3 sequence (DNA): TGCGCCAGCAGCCAAGGGGGACAGGAGAGGGCCTACGAGCAGTACTTC.

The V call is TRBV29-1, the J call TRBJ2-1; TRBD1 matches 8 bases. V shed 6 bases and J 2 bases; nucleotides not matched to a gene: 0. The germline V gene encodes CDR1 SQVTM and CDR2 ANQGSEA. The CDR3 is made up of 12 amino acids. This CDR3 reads CSVTGAYNEQFF. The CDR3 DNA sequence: TGCAGCGTGACAGGGGCCTACAATGAGCAGTTCTTC.

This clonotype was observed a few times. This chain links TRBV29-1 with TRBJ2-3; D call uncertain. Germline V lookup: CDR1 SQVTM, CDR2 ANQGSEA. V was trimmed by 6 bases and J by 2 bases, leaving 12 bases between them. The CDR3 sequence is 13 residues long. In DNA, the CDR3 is TGCAGCGTCCCAACGACCGACACAGATACGCAGTATTTT. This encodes CSVPTTDTDTQYF.

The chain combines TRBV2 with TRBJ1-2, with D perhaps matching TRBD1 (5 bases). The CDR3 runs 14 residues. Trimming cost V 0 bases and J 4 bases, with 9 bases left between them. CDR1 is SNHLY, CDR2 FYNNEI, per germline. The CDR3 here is CASSEARGGYGYTF. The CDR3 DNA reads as TGTGCCAGCAGTGAAGCAAGGGGTGGCTATGGCTACACCTTC.

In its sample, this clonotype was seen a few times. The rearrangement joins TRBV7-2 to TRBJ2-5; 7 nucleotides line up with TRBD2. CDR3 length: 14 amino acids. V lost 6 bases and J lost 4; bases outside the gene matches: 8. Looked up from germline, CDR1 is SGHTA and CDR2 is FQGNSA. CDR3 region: CASSGGREPETQYF. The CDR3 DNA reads TGTGCCAGCAGTGGAGGGCGGGAGCCAGAGACCCAGTACTTC.

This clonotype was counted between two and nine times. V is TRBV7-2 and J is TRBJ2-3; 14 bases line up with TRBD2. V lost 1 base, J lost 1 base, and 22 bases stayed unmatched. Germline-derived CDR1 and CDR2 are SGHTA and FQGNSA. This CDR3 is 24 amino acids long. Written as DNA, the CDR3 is TGTGCCAGCAGCTTAGGCTCAACGGGGTGGATCGGCGGGACTAGCGGGGGTCGCACAGATACGCAGTATTTT. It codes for CASSLGSTGWIGGTSGGRTDTQYF.

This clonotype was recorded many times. The CDR3 loop is CSVEEGVETQYF. The CDR3 region has the DNA TGCAGCGTTGAGGAGGGAGTAGAGACCCAGTACTTC. The V call is TRBV29-1, the J call TRBJ2-5; perhaps TRBD2 as D (6 bases). CDR1 and CDR2 (germline): SQVTM, ANQGSEA. V lost 3 bases, J lost 4 bases, and 9 bases lay in between. This CDR3 contains 12 residues.

CDR3: CASSPLGLPAKNIQYF. DNA for the CDR3: TGTGCCAGCAGCCCACTTGGCCTACCAGCCAAAAACATTCAGTACTTC. The chain combines TRBV7-9 with TRBJ2-4; unclear D gene. V shed 5 bases and J shed 0 bases, with 14 bases lying between them. Germline V gene lookup returns CDR1 SEHNR and CDR2 FQNEAQ (reference sequence). This CDR3 comprises 16 residues.

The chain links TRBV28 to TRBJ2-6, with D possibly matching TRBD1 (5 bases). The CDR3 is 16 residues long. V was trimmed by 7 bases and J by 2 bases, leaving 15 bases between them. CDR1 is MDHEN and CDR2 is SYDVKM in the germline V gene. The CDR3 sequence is CASIKPGATGANVLTF. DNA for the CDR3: TGTGCCAGCATCAAACCTGGGGCTACTGGGGCCAACGTCCTGACTTTC.

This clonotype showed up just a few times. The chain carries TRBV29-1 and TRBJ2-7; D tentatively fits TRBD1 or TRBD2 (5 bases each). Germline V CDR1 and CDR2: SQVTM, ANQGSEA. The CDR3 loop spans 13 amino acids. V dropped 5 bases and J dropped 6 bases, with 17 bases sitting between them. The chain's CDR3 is CSVRGVGPGEQYF. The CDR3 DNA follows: TGCAGCGTTCGAGGGGTGGGTCCGGGCGAGCAGTACTTC.

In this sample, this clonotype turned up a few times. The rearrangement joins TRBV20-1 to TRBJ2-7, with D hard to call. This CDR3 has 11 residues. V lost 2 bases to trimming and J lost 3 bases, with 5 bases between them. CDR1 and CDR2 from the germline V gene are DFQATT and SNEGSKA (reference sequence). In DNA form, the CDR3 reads TGCAGTGCTAGATGGGGCTACGAGCAGTACTTC. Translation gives CSARWGYEQYF.

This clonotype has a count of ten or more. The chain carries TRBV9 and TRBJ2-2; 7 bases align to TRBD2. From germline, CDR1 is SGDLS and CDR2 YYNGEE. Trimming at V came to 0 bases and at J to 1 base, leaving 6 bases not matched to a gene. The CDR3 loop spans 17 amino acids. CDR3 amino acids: CASSVEASGLNTGELFF. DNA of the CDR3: TGTGCCAGCAGCGTAGAGGCTAGCGGACTGAACACCGGGGAGCTGTTTTTT.

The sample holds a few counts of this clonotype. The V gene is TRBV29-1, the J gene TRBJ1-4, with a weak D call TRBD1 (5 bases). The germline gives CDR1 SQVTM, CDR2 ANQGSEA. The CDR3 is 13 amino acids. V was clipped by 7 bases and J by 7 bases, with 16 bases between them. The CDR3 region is CSAEHNGGEKLFF. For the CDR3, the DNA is TGCAGCGCTGAGCATAATGGGGGTGAAAAACTGTTTTTT.

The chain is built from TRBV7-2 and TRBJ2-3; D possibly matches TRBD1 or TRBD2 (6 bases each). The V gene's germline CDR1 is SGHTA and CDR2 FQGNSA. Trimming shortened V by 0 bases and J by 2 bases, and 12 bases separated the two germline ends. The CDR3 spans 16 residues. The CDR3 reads CASSLAGGPPTDTQYF. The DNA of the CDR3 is TGTGCCAGCAGCTTAGCCGGGGGCCCACCCACAGATACGCAGTATTTT.

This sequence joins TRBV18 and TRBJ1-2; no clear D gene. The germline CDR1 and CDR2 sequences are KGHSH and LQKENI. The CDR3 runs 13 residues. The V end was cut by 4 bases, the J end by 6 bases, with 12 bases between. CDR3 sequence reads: CASSHNGVHGYTF. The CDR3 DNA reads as TGTGCCAGCTCACATAATGGGGTCCATGGCTACACCTTC.

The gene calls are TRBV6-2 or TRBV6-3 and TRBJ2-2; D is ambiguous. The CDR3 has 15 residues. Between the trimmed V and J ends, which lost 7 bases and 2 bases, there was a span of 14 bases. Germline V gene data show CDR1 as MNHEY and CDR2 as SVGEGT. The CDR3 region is CASIAARLNTGELFF. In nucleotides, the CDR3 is TGTGCCAGCATAGCAGCACGATTAAACACCGGGGAGCTGTTTTTT.

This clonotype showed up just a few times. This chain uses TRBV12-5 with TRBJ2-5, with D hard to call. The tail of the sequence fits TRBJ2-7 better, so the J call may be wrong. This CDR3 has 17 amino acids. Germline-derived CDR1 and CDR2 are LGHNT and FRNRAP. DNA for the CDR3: TGTGCTAGTGGTTTGCCCCACTTGACGGTTAGCTCCTACGAGCAGTACTTC. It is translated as CASGLPHLTVSSYEQYF.